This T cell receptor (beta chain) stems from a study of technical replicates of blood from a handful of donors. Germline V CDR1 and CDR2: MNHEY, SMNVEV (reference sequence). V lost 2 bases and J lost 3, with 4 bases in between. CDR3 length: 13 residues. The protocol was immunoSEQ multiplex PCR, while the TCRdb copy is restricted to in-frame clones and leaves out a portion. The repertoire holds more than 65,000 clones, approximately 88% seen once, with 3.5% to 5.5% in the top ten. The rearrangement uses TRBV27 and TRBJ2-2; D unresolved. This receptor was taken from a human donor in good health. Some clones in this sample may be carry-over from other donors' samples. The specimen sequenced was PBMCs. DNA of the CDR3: TGTGCCAGCAGTTTACGTTACACCGGGGAGCTGTTTTTT. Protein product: CASSLRYTGELFF.